This entry lists 10 T cell receptor beta chains sequenced from one sample in a study of T cells after yellow fever vaccination. TCRdb re-derived calls from the 5' RACE reads in MiXCR, one entry per CDR3 protein. The data show hundreds of thousands of distinct CDR3 sequences, 21% seen once. The sequences come from PBMCs, collected more than 20 days after the first yellow fever vaccination. The receptors stem from a man between 18 and 29 years old who received the YFV17D yellow fever vaccine.

This clonotype was found many times. The V call is TRBV29-1, the J call TRBJ1-1, with D unclear. Looked up from germline, CDR1 is SQVTM and CDR2 is ANQGSEA. Trimming left V 1 base short and J 3 bases short, with 12 bases between. This CDR3 comprises 14 residues. CDR3: CSVEGMGWDTEAFF. CDR3 DNA sequence: TGCAGCGTTGAAGGTATGGGATGGGACACTGAAGCTTTCTTT. Full variable domain (rest looked up from reference TRBV29-1 and TRBJ1-1): SAVISQKPSRDICQRGTSLTIQCQVDSQVTMMFWYRQQPGQSLTLIATANQGSEATYESGFVIDKFPISRPNLTFSTLTVSNMSPEDSSIYLCSVEGMGWDTEAFFGQGTRLTVV.

The rearrangement joins TRBV7-9 to TRBJ2-1; TRBD1 or TRBD2 may be the D gene (5 bases each). From germline, CDR1 is SEHNR and CDR2 FQNEAQ (reference sequence). The V end was cut by 6 bases, the J end by 8 bases, with 23 bases between. CDR3 length: 16 amino acids. The CDR3 sequence: CASRFDGQGVAYEQFF. CDR3 DNA: TGTGCCAGCAGATTTGACGGGCAGGGAGTTGCATATGAGCAGTTCTTC.

The V call is TRBV4-1, the J call TRBJ2-7, with no clear D. Germline V CDR1 and CDR2: MGHRA, YSYEKL. The CDR3 runs 14 residues. Trimming took off 2 bases at V and 0 bases at J, with 8 bases between the two ends. CDR3 sequence: CASSQPGSSYEQYF. The CDR3 nucleotides read TGCGCCAGCAGCCAACCAGGTAGCTCCTACGAGCAGTACTTC.

Only a few counts were recorded for this clonotype. This chain uses TRBV29-1 with TRBJ2-5; 13 positions match TRBD2. Germline CDR1 reads SQVTM; CDR2 reads ANQGSEA. This CDR3 has 17 amino acids. The V and J ends lost 2 bases and 4 bases, in that order; junction bases with no gene match: 10. CDR3 loop: CSVERTLRTSGGETQYF. CDR3 DNA sequence: TGCAGCGTTGAACGGACTTTGCGGACTAGCGGGGGAGAGACCCAGTACTTC.

V and J are TRBV6-5 and TRBJ1-2; D uncertain. Germline V CDR1 and CDR2: MNHEY, SVGAGI. The V end was cut by 0 bases, the J end by 7 bases, with 12 bases between. The CDR3 spans 14 residues. CDR3 in amino acids: CASSYSRSGFGYTF. CDR3 coding DNA: TGTGCCAGCAGTTACTCGAGGTCGGGGTTTGGCTACACCTTC.

This clonotype was counted between two and nine times. This chain links TRBV29-1 with TRBJ1-1; a possible D gene is TRBD1 (6 bases). Germline CDR1 SQVTM, CDR2 ANQGSEA. V was trimmed by 5 bases and J by 6 bases, leaving 13 bases between them. CDR3 length: 12 amino acids. CDR3 in amino acids: CSVRDTVAEAFF. DNA of the CDR3: TGCAGCGTTCGGGACACGGTCGCTGAAGCTTTCTTT.

The chain uses TRBV5-6 and TRBJ2-5, with TRBD1 as a possible D gene (6 bases). V shed 0 bases and J shed 1 base, with 13 bases lying between them. Germline CDR1 reads SGHDT; CDR2 reads YYEEEE. The CDR3 is 16 residues long. The CDR3 reads CASSLDTGWRQETQYF. DNA for the CDR3: TGTGCCAGCAGCTTGGATACAGGGTGGCGCCAAGAGACCCAGTACTTC.

V is TRBV5-1 and J is TRBJ2-3; no definite D call. Trimming left V 2 bases short and J 6 bases short, with 10 bases between. The germline V gene encodes CDR1 SGHRS and CDR2 YFSETQ. The CDR3 totals 13 residues. The CDR3, as DNA: TGCGCCAGCAGCTTTACGATCTTGGATACGCAGTATTTT. It encodes CASSFTILDTQYF.

This clonotype occurred once. The CDR3 spells CASSRGQAAFDGYTF. CDR3 sequence (DNA): TGTGCCAGCTCACGAGGACAGGCAGCCTTTGATGGCTACACCTTC. V and J are TRBV18 and TRBJ1-2; 7 positions agree with TRBD1. Trimming cost V 4 bases and J 6 bases; bases outside gene matches: 11. Per the germline V gene, CDR1 is KGHSH and CDR2 is LQKENI. The CDR3 has 15 residues.

The rearrangement joins TRBV5-1 to TRBJ2-2; D is ambiguous. The CDR3 consists of 15 residues. Trimming stripped 6 bases from V and 4 bases from J, with 16 bases between. Germline V gives CDR1 SGHRS, CDR2 YFSETQ. CDR3 loop: CASTLYLKGTGELFF. The CDR3 DNA reads as TGCGCCAGCACACTGTATTTGAAGGGCACCGGGGAGCTGTTTTTT.